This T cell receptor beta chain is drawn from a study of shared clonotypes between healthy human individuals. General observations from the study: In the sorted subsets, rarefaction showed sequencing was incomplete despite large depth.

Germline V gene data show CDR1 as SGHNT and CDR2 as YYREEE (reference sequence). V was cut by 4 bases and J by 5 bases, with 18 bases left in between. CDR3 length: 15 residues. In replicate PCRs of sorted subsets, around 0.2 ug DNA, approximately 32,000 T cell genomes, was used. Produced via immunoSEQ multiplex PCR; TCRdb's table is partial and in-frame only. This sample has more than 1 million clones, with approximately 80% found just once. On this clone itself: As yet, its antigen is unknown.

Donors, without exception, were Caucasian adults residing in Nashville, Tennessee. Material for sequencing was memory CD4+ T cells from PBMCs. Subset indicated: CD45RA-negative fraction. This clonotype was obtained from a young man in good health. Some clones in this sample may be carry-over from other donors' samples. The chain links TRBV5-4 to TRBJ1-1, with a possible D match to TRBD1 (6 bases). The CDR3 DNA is TGTGCCAGCAGCCCCGGGGAAAGAGGGGGGACTGAAGCTTTCTTT. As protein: CASSPGERGGTEAFF.